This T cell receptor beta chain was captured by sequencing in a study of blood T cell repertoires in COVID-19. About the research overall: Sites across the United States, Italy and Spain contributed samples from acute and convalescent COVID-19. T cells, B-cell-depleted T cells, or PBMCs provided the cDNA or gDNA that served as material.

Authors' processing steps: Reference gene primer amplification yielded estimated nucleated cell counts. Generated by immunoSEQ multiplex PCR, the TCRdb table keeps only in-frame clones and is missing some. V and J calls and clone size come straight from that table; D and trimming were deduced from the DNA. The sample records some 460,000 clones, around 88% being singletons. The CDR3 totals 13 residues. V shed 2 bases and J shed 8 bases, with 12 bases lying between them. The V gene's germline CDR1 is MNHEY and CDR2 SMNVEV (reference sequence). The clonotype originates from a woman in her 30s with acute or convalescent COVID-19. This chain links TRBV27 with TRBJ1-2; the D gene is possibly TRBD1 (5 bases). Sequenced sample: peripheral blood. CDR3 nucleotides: TGTGCCAGCAGTTTAGGGGCAGGGCTCGGCTACACCTTC. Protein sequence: CASSLGAGLGYTF.